This T cell receptor (beta chain) came from a study of cytomegalovirus exposure and HLA in healthy donors. Study-level information: Earlier sequencing of 150 million to 200 million T cells yielded around 100 million unique TCR beta sequences.

This clone has only a few counts. Its antigen is unknown. Notes on the study in general: The classifier reportedly diagnosed cytomegalovirus status with high sensitivity and specificity. It was only CMV serostatus that was available as immune exposure information.

The CDR3 loop spans 16 amino acids. Trimming removed 4 bases at V and 8 bases at J, with 21 bases between. Looked up from germline, CDR1 is SGHTS and CDR2 is YDEGEE. PCR used 60 Vbeta primers and 13 Jbeta primers. Profiling relied on immunoSEQ multiplex PCR, and the TCRdb table lists in-frame clones only, not all of them. The data contain tens of thousands of clones, roughly 76% of them singletons. This clonotype originated in a woman aged 25 to 45 in good health and CMV-seronegative. The chain couples TRBV5-8 to TRBJ1-4, with D perhaps matching TRBD1 (5 bases). Sequenced: PBMCs. Here the CDR3 DNA reads TGTGCCAGCAGCGCCTACGGAGGGGCAGGAGGAGAAAAACTGTTTTTT. Its translation is CASSAYGGAGGEKLFF.